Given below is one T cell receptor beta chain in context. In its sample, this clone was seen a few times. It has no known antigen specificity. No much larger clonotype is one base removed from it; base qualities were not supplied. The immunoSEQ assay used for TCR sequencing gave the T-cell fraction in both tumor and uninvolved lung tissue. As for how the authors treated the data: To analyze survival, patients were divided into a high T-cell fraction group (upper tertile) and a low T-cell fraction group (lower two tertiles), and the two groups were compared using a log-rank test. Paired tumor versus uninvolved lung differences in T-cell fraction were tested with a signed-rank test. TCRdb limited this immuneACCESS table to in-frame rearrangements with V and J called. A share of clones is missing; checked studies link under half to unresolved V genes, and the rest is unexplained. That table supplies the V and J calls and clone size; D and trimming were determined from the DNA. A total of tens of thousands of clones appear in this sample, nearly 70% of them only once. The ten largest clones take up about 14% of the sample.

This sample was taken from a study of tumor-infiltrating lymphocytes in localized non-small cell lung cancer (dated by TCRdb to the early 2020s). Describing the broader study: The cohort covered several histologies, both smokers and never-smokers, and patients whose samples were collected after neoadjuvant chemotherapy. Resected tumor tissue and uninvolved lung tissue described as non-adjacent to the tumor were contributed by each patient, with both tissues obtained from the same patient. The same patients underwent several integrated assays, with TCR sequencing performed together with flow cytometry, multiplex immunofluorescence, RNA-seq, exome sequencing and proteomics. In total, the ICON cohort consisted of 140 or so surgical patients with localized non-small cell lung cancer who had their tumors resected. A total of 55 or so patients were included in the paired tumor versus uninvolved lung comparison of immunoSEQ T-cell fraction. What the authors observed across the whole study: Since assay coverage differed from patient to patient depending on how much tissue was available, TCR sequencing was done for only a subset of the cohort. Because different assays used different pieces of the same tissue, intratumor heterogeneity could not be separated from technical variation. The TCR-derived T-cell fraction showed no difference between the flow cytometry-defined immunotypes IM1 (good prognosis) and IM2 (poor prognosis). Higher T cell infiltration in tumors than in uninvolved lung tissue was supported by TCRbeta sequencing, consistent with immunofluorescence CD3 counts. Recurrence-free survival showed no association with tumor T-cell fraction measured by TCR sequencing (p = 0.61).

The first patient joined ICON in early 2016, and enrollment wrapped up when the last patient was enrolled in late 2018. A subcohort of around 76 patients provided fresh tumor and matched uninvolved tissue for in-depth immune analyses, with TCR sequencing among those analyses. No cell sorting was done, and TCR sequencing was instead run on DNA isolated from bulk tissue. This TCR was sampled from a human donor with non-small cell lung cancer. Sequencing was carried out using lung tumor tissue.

In nucleotide form, the sequence is TGCGCCAGCAGTGGTGACAACACTGAAGCTTTCTTT. Its protein is CASSGDNTEAFF. The rearranged segments are TRBV10-1 and TRBJ1-1; no D gene is confidently identified. V drops 4 bases and J drops 2 bases, leaving 5 bases in between. Measured from the cysteine to the phenylalanine, the CDR3 is 12 residues long. The entry retains the CDR3 DNA only, 36 bases that are in frame from base 1. CDR1 is given as WNHNN and CDR2 as SYGVQD, both from the germline V gene (reference sequence).